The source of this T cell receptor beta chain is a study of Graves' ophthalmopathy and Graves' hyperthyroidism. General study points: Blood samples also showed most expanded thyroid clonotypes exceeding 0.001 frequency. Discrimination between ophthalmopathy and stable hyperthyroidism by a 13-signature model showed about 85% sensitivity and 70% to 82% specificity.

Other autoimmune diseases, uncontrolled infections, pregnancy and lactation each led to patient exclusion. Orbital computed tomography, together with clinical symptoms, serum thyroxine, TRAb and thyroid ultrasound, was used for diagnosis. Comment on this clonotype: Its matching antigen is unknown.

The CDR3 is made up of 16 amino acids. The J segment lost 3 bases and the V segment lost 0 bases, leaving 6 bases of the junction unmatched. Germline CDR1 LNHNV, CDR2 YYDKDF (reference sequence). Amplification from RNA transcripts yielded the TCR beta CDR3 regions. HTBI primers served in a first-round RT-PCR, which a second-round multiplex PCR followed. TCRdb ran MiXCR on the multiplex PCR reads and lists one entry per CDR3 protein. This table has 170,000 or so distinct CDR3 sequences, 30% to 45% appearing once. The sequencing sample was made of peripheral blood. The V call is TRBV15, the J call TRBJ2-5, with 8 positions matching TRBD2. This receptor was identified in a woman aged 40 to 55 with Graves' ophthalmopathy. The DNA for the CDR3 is TGTGCCACCAGCAGAGATCGAGTAGCGGGAAAAGAGACCCAGTACTTC. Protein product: CATSRDRVAGKETQYF.